This is a list of T cell receptor beta chains from one sample in a study of identical twins. TCRdb reanalysed the 5' RACE reads using MiXCR and keeps one entry per CDR3 protein. The sample contains around 220,000 distinct CDR3 sequences, over 12% of which appear only once. Source material: memory (CD45RO+) T cells sorted from blood. These receptors originate from a woman under 30 in good health. CDR3s leave out the opening cysteine and the closing phenylalanine or tryptophan. The order of the fields is V gene, J gene, CDR3 protein.

V: TRBV12-3/TRBV12-4
J: TRBJ1-1
CDR3: ASSLGRDEAF

V: TRBV27
J: TRBJ2-3
CDR3: ASSPWSTRSDTQY

V: TRBV6-2/TRBV6-3
J: TRBJ2-7
CDR3: ASSPTFGRGNSYEQY

V: TRBV20-1
J: TRBJ1-6
CDR3: SAGGGTDYSPLH

V: TRBV20-1
J: TRBJ2-2
CDR3: SARDSGRMAGELF

V: TRBV30
J: TRBJ2-1
CDR3: AWRDASGSNEQF

V: TRBV11-2
J: TRBJ2-3
CDR3: ASSRGALDTQY

V: TRBV4-1
J: TRBJ2-5
CDR3: ASSHSGGQETQY

V: TRBV20-1
J: TRBJ2-1
CDR3: SARIILSGGYNEQF

V: TRBV11-2
J: TRBJ2-5
CDR3: ASSSLGRRVFSKTQY

V: TRBV18
J: TRBJ2-7
CDR3: ASSDRGREQY

V: TRBV7-2
J: TRBJ2-3
CDR3: ASSLAGSGGPTDTQY

V: TRBV2
J: TRBJ2-2
CDR3: ASSGQGLGGGELF

V: TRBV5-1
J: TRBJ2-1
CDR3: ASSFVDRSSYNEQF

V: TRBV2
J: TRBJ2-7
CDR3: ASNHPGLSVYEGC

V: TRBV20-1
J: TRBJ2-3
CDR3: SASLAGGSTDTQY

V: TRBV5-1
J: TRBJ2-4
CDR3: ASSLPSGNIQY

V: TRBV9
J: TRBJ2-7
CDR3: ASSAGVGEQY

V: TRBV5-1
J: TRBJ2-2
CDR3: ASSFKQGTNTGELF

V: TRBV7-9
J: TRBJ1-1
CDR3: ASSLRERDSEAF

V: TRBV15
J: TRBJ1-1
CDR3: ATSSWEAF

V: TRBV29-1
J: TRBJ1-2
CDR3: SASGQDVYGYT

V: TRBV29-1
J: TRBJ2-3
CDR3: SVGGEGGADTQY

V: TRBV7-8
J: TRBJ2-2
CDR3: AISGETAGELF

V: TRBV19
J: TRBJ1-5
CDR3: ASKGWGYNQPQH

V: TRBV2
J: TRBJ1-2
CDR3: ASSFPGQEGGYT

V: TRBV7-2
J: TRBJ2-5
CDR3: ASSLVGGGETQY

V: TRBV11-3
J: TRBJ2-2
CDR3: ASRPGLAVGELF